This T cell receptor beta chain comes out of a study of cytomegalovirus exposure and HLA in healthy donors. Germline CDR1 and CDR2: LNHDA and SQIVND (reference sequence). This CDR3 has 15 amino acids. This clone was detected only a few times. The PCR was carried out with 60 Vbeta primers and 13 Jbeta primers. The repertoire was sequenced with immunoSEQ multiplex PCR; TCRdb's copy has only in-frame clones and lacks some. The sample lists tens of thousands of clones, around 80% seen once, with around 25% in the top ten. The material sequenced was PBMCs. This rearrangement joins TRBV19 to TRBJ2-5; D perhaps matches TRBD2 (6 bases). The J call may be faulty, since TRBJ2-7 better matches the DNA end. This receptor was taken from a woman aged 40 to 50 in good health and CMV-seropositive. CDR3 in amino acids: CASSITRGGAYEQYF. The CDR3 region has the DNA TGTGCCAGTAGTATAACAAGAGGAGGGGCCTACGAGCAGTACTTC.